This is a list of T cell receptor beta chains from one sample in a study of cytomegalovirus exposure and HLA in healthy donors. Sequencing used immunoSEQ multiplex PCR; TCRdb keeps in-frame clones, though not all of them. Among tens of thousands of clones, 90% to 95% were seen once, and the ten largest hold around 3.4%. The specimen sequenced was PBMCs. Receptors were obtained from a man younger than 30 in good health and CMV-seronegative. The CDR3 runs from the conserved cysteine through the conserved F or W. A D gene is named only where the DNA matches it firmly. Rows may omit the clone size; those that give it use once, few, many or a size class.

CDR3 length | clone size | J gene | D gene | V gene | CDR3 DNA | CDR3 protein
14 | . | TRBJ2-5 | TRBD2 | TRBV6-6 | TGTGCCAGCAGGACTAGCGGGGGGGCAGAGACCCAGTACTTC | CASRTSGGAETQYF
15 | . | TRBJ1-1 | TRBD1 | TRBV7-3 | TGTGCCAGCAGCTTAGAGGGGGCGAGGGGGACTGAAGCTTTCTTT | CASSLEGARGTEAFF
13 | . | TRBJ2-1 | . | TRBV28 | TGTGCCAGCAGTCTCACAGGCATCAATGAGCAGTTCTTC | CASSLTGINEQFF
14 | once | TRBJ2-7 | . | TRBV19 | TGTGCCAGTAGTATCGGAGCCGCGGGCTACGAGCAGTACTTC | CASSIGAAGYEQYF
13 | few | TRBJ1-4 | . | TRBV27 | TGTGCCAGCGGAACGGGCGGGGGGGAAAAACTGTTTTTT | CASGTGGGEKLFF
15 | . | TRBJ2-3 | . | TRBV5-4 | TGTGCCAGCAGCTTATTATCAGACAATCCAGATACGCAGTATTTT | CASSLLSDNPDTQYF
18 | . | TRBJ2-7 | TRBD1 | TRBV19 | TGTGCCAGTAGTATAGAGGGAAGGTCCGGGACAGGTCTCTACGAGCAGTACTTC | CASSIEGRSGTGLYEQYF
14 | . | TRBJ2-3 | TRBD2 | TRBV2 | TGTGCCAGCGGTAGACTAGCGGTCACAGATACGCAGTATTTT | CASGRLAVTDTQYF
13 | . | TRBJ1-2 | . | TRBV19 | TGTGCCAGTAGCTGGCGGGGTCCGGAGGGCTACACCTTC | CASSWRGPEGYTF
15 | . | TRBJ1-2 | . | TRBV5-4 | TGTGCCAGCAGTTCGGGCGGGGACCATTACTATGGCTACACCTTC | CASSSGGDHYYGYTF
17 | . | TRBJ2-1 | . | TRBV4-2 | TGTGCCAGCAGCCAAGAGGGCGACCCTTTCTTTGATACTGAGCAGTTCTTC | CASSQEGDPFFDTEQFF
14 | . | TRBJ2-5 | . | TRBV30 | TGTGCCTGGAGTGTAAATAAGCCGCGGAATGACCAGTACTTC | CAWSVNKPRNDQYF
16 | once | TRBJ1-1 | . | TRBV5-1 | TGCGCCAGCACGGTTCTCTGGGGAGGGATGAACACTGAAGCTTTCTTT | CASTVLWGGMNTEAFF
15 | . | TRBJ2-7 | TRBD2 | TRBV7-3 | TGTGCCAGCAGCTTAGCCAGCGGGGCTGCCTACGAGCAGTACTTC | CASSLASGAAYEQYF
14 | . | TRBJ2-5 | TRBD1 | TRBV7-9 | TGTGCCAGCAGCTTAGGTTTACAGGGGGAGACCCAGTACTTC | CASSLGLQGETQYF
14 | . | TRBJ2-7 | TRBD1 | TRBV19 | TGTGCCAGTAGTATCAACAGGGGGTCGAACGAGCAGTACTTC | CASSINRGSNEQYF
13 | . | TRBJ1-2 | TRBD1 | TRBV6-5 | TGTGCCAGCAGTTACACTACAGGGGTTGGCTACACCTTC | CASSYTTGVGYTF
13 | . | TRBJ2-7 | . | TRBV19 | TGTGCCAGTAGTGCTCCTAGCGACTACGAGCAGTACTTC | CASSAPSDYEQYF
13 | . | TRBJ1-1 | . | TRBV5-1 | TGCGCCAGCAGCACAGGGATGAACACTGAAGCTTTCTTT | CASSTGMNTEAFF
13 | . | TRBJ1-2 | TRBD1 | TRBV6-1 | TGTGCCAGCAGTGAGACAGGGGGGCATGGCTACACCTTC | CASSETGGHGYTF
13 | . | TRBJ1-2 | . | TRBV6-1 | TGTGCCAGCAGTGGACTGGGGGGGGCTGGCTACACCTTC | CASSGLGGAGYTF
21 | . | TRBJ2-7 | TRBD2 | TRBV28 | TGTGCCACCTTCCCGGGACTAGCGGGAGCAATTACCCGGAAAAACTCCTACGAGCAGTACTTC | CATFPGLAGAITRKNSYEQYF
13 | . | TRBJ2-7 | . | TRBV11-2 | TGTGCCAGCAGCTTAGGGACTAACAGGGAGCAGTACTTC | CASSLGTNREQYF
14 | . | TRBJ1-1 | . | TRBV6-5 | TGTGCCAGCAGTTACAGGGGAGGGGACACTGAAGCTTTCTTT | CASSYRGGDTEAFF
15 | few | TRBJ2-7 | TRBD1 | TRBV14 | TGTGCCAGCAGCCAAGAGGGACAGGGCGCCTACGAGCAGTACTTC | CASSQEGQGAYEQYF
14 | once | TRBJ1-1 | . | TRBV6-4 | TGTGCCAGCAGTGACTCAGACAAGAACACTGAAGCTTTCTTT | CASSDSDKNTEAFF
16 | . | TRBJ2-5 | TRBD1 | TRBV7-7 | TGTGCTAGCAGCTTTAAACCGGGACAGGGGGCGGAGACCCAGTACTTC | CASSFKPGQGAETQYF
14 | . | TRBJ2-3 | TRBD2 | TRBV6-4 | TGTGCCAGCAGTGTAGCGGGGGGCACAGATACGCAGTATTTT | CASSVAGGTDTQYF
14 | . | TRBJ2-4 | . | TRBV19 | TGTGCCAGTAGTATAACAGGGTCCCGAAACATTCAGTACTTC | CASSITGSRNIQYF
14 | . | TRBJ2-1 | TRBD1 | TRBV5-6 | TGTGCCAGCAGTTTCGCAACAGGGGTCAATGAGCAGTTCTTC | CASSFATGVNEQFF
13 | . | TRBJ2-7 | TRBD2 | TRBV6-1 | TGTGCCAGCAGTGTTAGCGGGCCCTACGAGCAGTACTTC | CASSVSGPYEQYF
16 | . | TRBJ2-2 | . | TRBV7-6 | TGTGCCAGCAGCCCAAGGAACAGGGCCAACACCGGGGAGCTGTTTTTT | CASSPRNRANTGELFF
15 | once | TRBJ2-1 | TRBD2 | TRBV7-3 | TGTGCCAGCAGCTTAGGGGCTAGCGGGATAAATGAGCAGTTCTTC | CASSLGASGINEQFF
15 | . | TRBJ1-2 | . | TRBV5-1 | TGCGCCAGCAGCTTGTCTCTTCCAGGGGATGGTGGCTACACCTTC | CASSLSLPGDGGYTF
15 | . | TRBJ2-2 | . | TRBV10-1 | TGCGCCAGCAGTCGGTTTTCGAGAAACACCGGGGAGCTGTTTTTT | CASSRFSRNTGELFF
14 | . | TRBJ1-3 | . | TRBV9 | TGTGCCAGCAGCTCCCCTTCGGGTCTAAACACCATATATTTT | CASSSPSGLNTIYF
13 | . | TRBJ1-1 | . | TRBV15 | TGTGCCACCAGCAGAGAGAGGAACACTGAAGCTTTCTTT | CATSRERNTEAFF
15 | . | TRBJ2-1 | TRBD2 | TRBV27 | TGTGCCAGCAGTTTTAGCGGGAGAGGCTACAATGAGCAGTTCTTC | CASSFSGRGYNEQFF
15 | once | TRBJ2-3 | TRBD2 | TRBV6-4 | TGTGCCAGCAGCCCCACTAGCGGGGGGCCAGATACGCAGTATTTT | CASSPTSGGPDTQYF
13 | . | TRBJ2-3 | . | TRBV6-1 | TGTGCCAGCAGTGAGCGGGAAATAGATACGCAGTATTTT | CASSEREIDTQYF
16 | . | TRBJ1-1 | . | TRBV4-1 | TGCGCCAGCAGCCAAGCTTCGGAGGGTAAGGACACTGAAGCTTTCTTT | CASSQASEGKDTEAFF
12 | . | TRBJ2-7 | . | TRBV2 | TGTGCCAGCAGCCGGGCAGGGTACGAGCAGTACTTC | CASSRAGYEQYF
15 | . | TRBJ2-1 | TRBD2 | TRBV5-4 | TGTGCCAGCAGCTTTTCGGGACTAGAGTCCAATGAGCAGTTCTTC | CASSFSGLESNEQFF
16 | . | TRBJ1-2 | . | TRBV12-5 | TGTGCTAGTGGTTTGGTACCAGGGGCCGGGACATATGGCTACACCTTC | CASGLVPGAGTYGYTF
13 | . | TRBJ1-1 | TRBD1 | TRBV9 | TGTGCCAGCAGCGTAGTGGGACAGGGTAAAGCTTTCTTT | CASSVVGQGKAFF
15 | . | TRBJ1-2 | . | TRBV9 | TGTGCCAGCAGCGTAACCTACCGGCAGGACTATGGCTACACCTTC | CASSVTYRQDYGYTF
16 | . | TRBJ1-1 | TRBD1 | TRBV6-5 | TGTGCCAGCAGTTACCGTCCGGGACAGGGGGGAACTGAAGCTTTCTTT | CASSYRPGQGGTEAFF